The next 18 T cell receptor beta chains were all read from a single sample in a study of immune evolution from preneoplasia to lung adenocarcinoma. Clones were read by immunoSEQ multiplex PCR, and TCRdb kept only the in-frame ones, dropping some. The repertoire holds some 41,000 clones, roughly 80% seen once, with approximately 4.8% in the top ten. The material sequenced was FFPE invasive lung adenocarcinoma tissue. These TCRs come from a person aged 60 to 70 with lung adenocarcinoma.

DNA of the CDR3: TGTGCCAGCAGCTTCGGCGGGATCTTGGAGACCCAGTACTTC. The encoded protein is CASSFGGILETQYF. The V gene is TRBV7-9, the J gene TRBJ2-5, with D perhaps TRBD2 (6 bases). Germline values: CDR1 SEHNR, CDR2 FQNEAQ (reference sequence). This CDR3 contains 14 residues. The V end was cut by 3 bases, the J end by 5 bases, with 13 bases between. The variable domain in full, with the rest retrieved from reference TRBV7-9 and TRBJ2-5, is DTGVSQNPRHKITKRGQNVTFRCDPISEHNRLYWYRQTLGQGPEFLTYFQNEAQLEKSRLLSDRFSAERPKGSFSTLEIQRTEQGDSAMYLCASSFGGILETQYFGPGTRLLVL.

This clone showed up just once. The V gene is TRBV11-3, the J gene TRBJ2-4; D is possibly TRBD2 (7 bases). V lost 6 bases and J lost 1, with 13 bases in between. This CDR3 region has 15 residues. Germline values: CDR1 SGHNT, CDR2 YENEEA. In DNA, the CDR3 is TGTGCCAGCAGGGGGGCCGGGGGGGCCAAAAACATTCAGTACTTC. This sequence encodes CASRGAGGAKNIQYF.

V and J are TRBV28 and TRBJ2-5; D might be TRBD1 (6 bases). CDR3 length: 15 residues. The germline V gene encodes CDR1 MDHEN and CDR2 SYDVKM. Trimming cost V 4 bases and J 2 bases, with 14 bases left between them. CDR3 sequence: CASSSAGTSQETQYF. CDR3 in DNA: TGTGCCAGCAGTTCCGCCGGGACAAGTCAAGAGACCCAGTACTTC.

The chain couples TRBV7-8 to TRBJ2-2; 7 bases map to TRBD2. This CDR3 region has 16 residues. Germline V gene data show CDR1 as SGHVS and CDR2 as FQNEAQ. V lost 1 base to trimming and J lost 1 base; unmatched junction nucleotides: 3. The CDR3 coding sequence is TGTGCCAGCAGCTTAGGTGGGAGGGGGAACACCGGGGAGCTGTTTTTT. It encodes CASSLGGRGNTGELFF.

This clone occurred a few times. The chain employs TRBV9 and TRBJ2-3; 11 nucleotides match TRBD2. The germline CDR1 and CDR2 sequences are SGDLS and YYNGEE. The CDR3 has 16 amino acids. After removal of 4 bases from V and 4 bases from J, the junction contained 8 bases not matched to a gene. The DNA for the CDR3 is TGTGCCAGCAGCCCCAGTAGCGGGAGGGTGGCAGATACGCAGTATTTT. It encodes CASSPSSGRVADTQYF.

This clone is a singleton in its sample. The chain uses TRBV5-4 and TRBJ2-7; D perhaps matches TRBD2 (6 bases). The length of the CDR3 is 12 residues. The V end was cut by 4 bases, the J end by 4 bases, with 9 bases between. CDR1 is SGHNT, CDR2 YYREEE, per germline (reference sequence). CDR3 nucleotide sequence: TGTGCCAGCAGCCGTAGCGGATACGAGCAGTACTTC. This translates into CASSRSGYEQYF.

This clone was counted a single time. The CDR3 DNA follows: TGCAGCGTTGGGGGCCTCTTGGGAAGTGAGCAGTTCTTC. Amino acids: CSVGGLLGSEQFF. V is TRBV29-1 and J is TRBJ2-1; possibly TRBD1 for D (5 bases). The germline V gene has CDR1 SQVTM and CDR2 ANQGSEA. CDR3 length: 13 amino acids. Trimming took off 4 bases at V and 9 bases at J, with 16 bases between the two ends.

This chain links TRBV19 with TRBJ1-5, with D unclear. CDR1 is LNHDA, CDR2 SQIVND, per germline (reference sequence). Trimming took off 3 bases at V and 6 bases at J, with 15 bases between the two ends. The CDR3 spans 15 residues. CDR3 nucleotide sequence: TGTGCCAGTAGTATCGGCAGGTCCACGGGTCAGCCCCAGCATTTT. This encodes CASSIGRSTGQPQHF.

For this clone: Other DNA sequences in this specimen translate into the identical CDR3. The V gene is TRBV30, the J gene TRBJ1-4, with D possibly matching TRBD1 (5 bases). Germline V gene lookup returns CDR1 GTSNPN and CDR2 SVGIG (reference sequence). V lost 3 bases to trimming and J lost 8 bases, with 25 bases between them. The CDR3 covers 17 residues. CDR3 residues: CAWRGRAGAGEGEKLFF. The CDR3 DNA follows: TGTGCCTGGAGAGGCAGGGCCGGAGCTGGAGAGGGCGAAAAACTGTTTTTT.

The J gene is TRBJ2-1, the V gene TRBV5-1; 7 nucleotides match TRBD2. The CDR3 is 14 residues long. Germline loops: CDR1 SGHRS, CDR2 YFSETQ. The ends lost 0 bases at V and 4 bases at J; junction bases unmatched: 1. This chain's CDR3 is CASSLEAGYNEQFF. CDR3 bases: TGCGCCAGCAGCTTGGAAGCGGGATACAATGAGCAGTTCTTC.

This clone turned up a few times. This chain connects TRBV27 to TRBJ2-1; D is ambiguous. Trimming removed 3 bases at V and 5 bases at J, with 14 bases between. Germline assignment: CDR1 MNHEY and CDR2 SMNVEV (reference sequence). The CDR3 covers 15 residues. This chain's CDR3 is CASSFRISLNNEQFF. The CDR3 nucleotides read TGTGCCAGCAGTTTTCGTATTAGCCTGAACAATGAGCAGTTCTTC.

V gene TRBV11-2 combines with J gene TRBJ2-7, with 10 bases matching TRBD1. The length of the CDR3 is 15 residues. Germline trimming cut 4 bases from V and 5 bases from J; bases unmatched to any gene: 8. Per germline, CDR1 SGHAT and CDR2 FQNNGV. In DNA, the CDR3 is TGTGCCAGCAGCTCAAGACAGGGGGCAGGGAACGAGCAGTACTTC. It yields the protein CASSSRQGAGNEQYF. Complete variable domain (other parts from reference TRBV11-2 and TRBJ2-7): EAGVAQSPRYKIIEKRQSVAFWCNPISGHATLYWYQQILGQGPKLLIQFQNNGVVDDSQLPKDRFSAERLKGVDSTLKIQPAKLEDSAVYLCASSSRQGAGNEQYFGPGTRLTVT.

The CDR3 reads CASSLGIGPSTDTQYF. CDR3 sequence (DNA): TGTGCCAGCAGTCTGGGAATAGGTCCTAGCACAGATACGCAGTATTTT. The genes are TRBV7-2 and TRBJ2-3; D remains unclear. Germline CDR1 SGHTA, CDR2 FQGNSA. Trimming shortened V by 6 bases and J by 0 bases, and 16 bases separated the two germline ends. CDR3 length equals 16 residues.

The chain joins TRBV5-6 to TRBJ2-3; the D is unclear. Trimming pared 2 bases from V and 1 base from J, leaving 11 bases between. The CDR3 contains 15 residues. CDR1 and CDR2 (germline): SGHDT, YYEEEE. CDR3 sequence: CASSFDGRGTDTQYF. CDR3 DNA: TGTGCCAGCAGCTTCGACGGCAGAGGCACAGATACGCAGTATTTT.

The CDR3 sequence: CASSSGQGAGGELFF. CDR3 DNA sequence: TGTGCCAGCAGCTCCGGACAGGGGGCCGGCGGGGAGCTGTTTTTT. J is TRBJ2-2 and V is TRBV7-9; 11 positions match TRBD1. CDR1 SEHNR and CDR2 FQNEAQ come from the germline V gene (reference sequence). V shed 4 bases and J 7 bases; nucleotides not matched to a gene: 5. The CDR3 has 15 amino acids.

As regards this clone: At one end, the junction sequence differs from germline, possibly due to a read error. The rearrangement links TRBV18 to TRBJ1-5, with TRBD1 identical over 9 bases. Per germline, CDR1 KGHSH and CDR2 LQKENI. The CDR3 has 15 amino acids. The CDR3 region is CASSPKGTGSQLQHF. The CDR3 DNA is TGTGCCAGCTCACCCAAGGGGACAGGGAGCCAGCTCCAGCATTTT.

The V call is TRBV4-2, the J call TRBJ2-3, with D hard to call. The germline V and J ends were trimmed by 0 bases and 3 bases, with 13 bases remaining between them. The CDR3 is 16 amino acids. Germline V gene lookup returns CDR1 LGHNA and CDR2 YNFKEQ. CDR3 DNA sequence: TGTGCCAGCAGCCAAGAGTTGAAGGGATCTACAGATACGCAGTATTTT. Translating it yields CASSQELKGSTDTQYF.

The V gene is TRBV11-3, the J gene TRBJ2-3; 8 bases agree with TRBD1. The CDR3 sequence is 15 residues long. V shed 5 bases, J shed 4 bases, and the junction held 8 bases outside the gene matches. Germline V gene data show CDR1 as SGHNT and CDR2 as YENEEA. The CDR3 bases are TGTGCCAGCAGCCGCGGACAGGGTCTCGCAGATACGCAGTATTTT. It encodes CASSRGQGLADTQYF.